One sample yielded the 17 T cell receptor beta chains listed below, sequenced in a study of CD8 T cells in ankylosing spondylitis. Study observations and caveats: Apparently characteristic of ankylosing spondylitis blood was a TCR beta motif (eight highly homologous variants).

No cognate antigen is known for these TCRs. In TCRdb, the 5' RACE reads were re-called with MiXCR into one record per CDR3 protein. Here the sample spans about 450,000 distinct CDR3 sequences, around 26% being singletons. The specimen was blood, either unsorted or a sorted T cell fraction (not recorded which). The receptor source for this set is a male donor with ankylosing spondylitis.

This chain links TRBV5-1 with TRBJ1-1; D remains unclear. The CDR3 totals 14 residues. V was trimmed by 0 bases and J by 1 base, leaving 7 bases between them. CDR1 is SGHRS and CDR2 is YFSETQ in the germline V gene. The CDR3: CASSLAYGNTEAFF. The CDR3 DNA follows: TGCGCCAGCAGCTTGGCTTACGGGAACACTGAAGCTTTCTTT. The full variable domain, rest sourced from reference TRBV5-1 and TRBJ1-1, is KAGVTQTPRYLIKTRGQQVTLSCSPISGHRSVSWYQQTPGQGLQFLFEYFSETQRNKGNFPGRFSGRQFSNSRSEMNVSTLELGDSALYLCASSLAYGNTEAFFGQGTRLTVV.

About this clonotype itself: One junction end disagrees with the germline gene, perhaps due to a read error. This chain connects TRBV11-2 to TRBJ1-2, with 7 bases that match TRBD1. The CDR3 runs 15 residues. Germline CDR1 reads SGHAT; CDR2 reads FQNNGV. The CDR3 is CASSLGQDPNYGYTF. As DNA, the CDR3 is TGTGCCAGCAGTTTAGGACAGGACCCTAACTATGGCTACACCTTC.

The V call is TRBV12-3 or TRBV12-4, the J call TRBJ2-7, with 11 bases that match TRBD2. CDR3 length equals 16 residues. V lost 5 bases and J lost 0; bases outside the gene matches: 6. CDR3 residues: CASSAHTSGSSYEQYF. CDR3 in DNA: TGTGCCAGCAGTGCCCATACTAGCGGGAGCTCCTACGAGCAGTACTTC.

This chain uses TRBV7-6 with TRBJ2-1, with 10 bases lining up with TRBD2. Unmatched junction bases numbered 4, after V lost 5 bases and J lost 6 bases. The CDR3 covers 14 residues. Per the germline V gene, CDR1 is SGHVS and CDR2 is FNYEAQ. Here the CDR3 reads CASSTRTSGNEQFF. The CDR3 DNA is TGTGCCAGCAGCACCAGGACTAGCGGCAATGAGCAGTTCTTC.

The chain recombines TRBV29-1 with TRBJ2-1, with 7 bases matching TRBD2. The ends lost 7 bases at V and 4 bases at J; junction bases unmatched: 10. The length of the CDR3 is 14 residues. CDR1 is SQVTM, CDR2 ANQGSEA, per germline. DNA for the CDR3: TGCAGCGCTCCGGCGGCTAGCGGTTACAATGAGCAGTTCTTC. Its translation: CSAPAASGYNEQFF.

The V call is TRBV12-5, the J call TRBJ2-2; D is undetermined. The germline V and J ends were trimmed by 6 bases and 2 bases, with 10 bases remaining between them. Germline CDR1 LGHNT, CDR2 FRNRAP. The CDR3 extends over 14 amino acids. Here the CDR3 reads CASGLGLNTGELFF. The CDR3 region has the DNA TGTGCTAGTGGCCTGGGCCTTAACACCGGGGAGCTGTTTTTT.

The rearrangement joins TRBV5-1 to TRBJ2-3, with 13 bases lining up with TRBD2. V was clipped by 7 bases and J by 3 bases; unmatched bases: 11. Germline V gene sequence: CDR1 SGHRS, CDR2 YFSETQ. CDR3 size: 17 residues. The CDR3, as DNA: TGCGCCAGCCAAAGCCTCCCGGGACTAGCGGGAACAGATACGCAGTATTTT. Translating gives CASQSLPGLAGTDTQYF.

Only a few counts were recorded for this clonotype. The V gene is TRBV10-3, the J gene TRBJ1-2; 7 positions agree with TRBD1. The CDR3 has 15 residues. Germline V gives CDR1 ENHRY, CDR2 SYGVKD. The J segment lost 5 bases and the V segment lost 5 bases, leaving 11 bases of the junction unmatched. For the CDR3, the DNA is TGTGCCATCAGTAGGGGACAGCTTCCTTCTTATGGCTACACCTTC. Protein sequence: CAISRGQLPSYGYTF.

This chain links TRBV7-2 with TRBJ1-5; 11 bases fit TRBD1. J lost 7 bases, V lost 1 base, and 3 bases had no gene match. The CDR3 runs to 15 residues. Germline CDR1 SGHTA, CDR2 FQGNSA. CDR3 region: CASSLGDRGAQPQHF. CDR3 DNA: TGTGCCAGCAGCTTAGGGGACAGGGGGGCCCAGCCCCAGCATTTT.

This clonotype has just a few counts. The V call is TRBV7-7, the J call TRBJ2-3; D is unresolved. V was cut by 5 bases and J by 0 bases, with 12 bases left in between. Per the germline V gene, CDR1 is SSHAT and CDR2 is FNYEAQ (reference sequence). This CDR3 contains 15 residues. DNA for the CDR3: TGTGCCAGCAGCGCAGGTCCAGCGAGCACAGATACGCAGTATTTT. Amino acid sequence: CASSAGPASTDTQYF.

This clonotype appeared a few times. The chain links TRBV3-1 to TRBJ1-2, with D perhaps matching TRBD1 (5 bases). Trimming pared 3 bases from V and 8 bases from J, leaving 13 bases between. This CDR3 spans 13 amino acids. CDR1 and CDR2 from the germline V gene are LGHDT and YNNKEL (reference sequence). CDR3 DNA: TGTGCCAGCAGCCACCCCCGGGAGGGGGGCTACACCTTC. Residues: CASSHPREGGYTF.

The chain couples TRBV3-1 to TRBJ2-7, with no clear D. The germline gives CDR1 LGHDT, CDR2 YNNKEL (reference sequence). Trimming took 3 bases from V and 13 from J, leaving 16 bases between them. The CDR3 length is 12 residues. In DNA form, the CDR3 reads TGTGCCAGCAGCCAGGGGATGTCGGGCACTTACGTC. It is translated as CASSQGMSGTYV.

The chain couples TRBV6-2 or TRBV6-3 to TRBJ1-1; D is perhaps TRBD1 (5 bases). Germline V lookup: CDR1 MNHEY, CDR2 SVGEGT. This CDR3 spans 17 amino acids. Trimming shortened V by 0 bases and J by 1 base, and 15 bases separated the two germline ends. CDR3 nucleotide sequence: TGTGCCAGCAGTTACTCGACGCGGGGGTCCTCGAACACTGAAGCTTTCTTT. Protein product: CASSYSTRGSSNTEAFF.

The chain uses TRBV20-1 and TRBJ2-6; no clear D. Germline CDR1 DFQATT, CDR2 SNEGSKA (reference sequence). This CDR3 contains 13 residues. V was shortened by 3 bases and J by 1 base, with 4 bases between the two germline ends. CDR3 residues: CSASESGANVLTF. The CDR3 DNA follows: TGCAGTGCTAGCGAGTCTGGGGCCAACGTCCTGACTTTC.

The V call is TRBV30, the J call TRBJ2-2, with 8 bases identical to TRBD2. CDR3 length equals 15 residues. Unmatched junction bases numbered 7, after V lost 2 bases and J lost 5 bases. Germline CDR1 and CDR2: GTSNPN and SVGIG (reference sequence). CDR3 sequence reads: CAWSKAGGGTGELFF. In DNA form, the CDR3 reads TGTGCCTGGAGTAAGGCGGGAGGTGGAACCGGGGAGCTGTTTTTT.

The V call is TRBV24-1, the J call TRBJ2-5, with 7 bases that match TRBD2. J was trimmed by 1 base and V by 9 bases; bases with no gene match: 7. The CDR3 contains 14 residues. Germline V lookup: CDR1 KGHDR, CDR2 SFDVKD. The DNA for the CDR3 is TGTGCCACCTCAGGCGGGGGAGGCCAAGAGACCCAGTACTTC. It encodes CATSGGGGQETQYF.

This chain links TRBV11-3 with TRBJ2-1; D could derive from TRBD1 or TRBD2 (5 bases each). The V and J ends lost 7 bases and 5 bases respectively, with 15 bases between them. The CDR3 spans 14 residues. CDR1 and CDR2 (germline): SGHNT, YENEEA. In DNA, the CDR3 is TGTGCCAGCACCTCGGGGCGGTCAAACAATGAGCAGTTCTTC. Protein: CASTSGRSNNEQFF.